This record covers a single T cell receptor (beta chain). CDR1 and CDR2 from the germline V gene are LNHDA and SQIVND (reference sequence). CDR3 length equals 18 residues. V was clipped by 1 base and J by 0 bases; unmatched bases: 8. Per the study methods: The assay estimated nucleated cells by amplifying reference gene primers. Sequenced by immunoSEQ multiplex PCR; TCRdb stores in-frame clones only, minus some. V, J and clone size were drawn from that table, and D and trimming were deduced from the DNA. The sample holds about 79,000 clones, roughly 91% seen once. The data were obtained in a study of blood T cell repertoires in COVID-19. Study-level information: Both acute and convalescent COVID-19 samples were obtained from the United States, Italy and Spain. PBMCs, B-cell-depleted T cells, or T cells provided the cDNA or gDNA that made up the material.

The chain couples TRBV19 to TRBJ2-1, with 8 bases fitting TRBD2. This receptor was identified in a man aged 70 or older with active or convalescent COVID-19. The sequenced material came from peripheral blood. DNA for the CDR3: TGTGCCAGTAGTATAGCCCTAGCGGGCTCAATCTCCTACAATGAGCAGTTCTTC. Protein sequence: CASSIALAGSISYNEQFF.